These 9 T cell receptor beta chains originate from one sample sequenced in a study of response to subunit inactivated influenza vaccine. TCRdb reanalysed the RT-PCR reads using MiXCR and keeps one entry per CDR3 protein. The repertoire includes some 570,000 distinct CDR3 sequences, roughly 10% of them detected once, and around 10% sits in the top ten. The same sample was also studied in work on T cells expressing NK-cell markers. As reported in that work: As the method of synthesis, 5'RACE template switching with UMIs yielded TCR beta cDNA.

Sequenced material: PBMCs from blood, taken on the day of vaccination. All receptors derive from a man over 45 who received an inactivated influenza vaccine.

The gene calls are TRBV5-1 and TRBJ2-5; weak D call: TRBD1 (6 bases). Germline loops: CDR1 SGHRS, CDR2 YFSETQ. This CDR3 is built from 15 residues. Trimming removed 6 bases at V and 5 bases at J, with 20 bases between. The CDR3 nucleotides are TGCGCCAGCAAGGGCAAACTAGGGGGTTCTGAGACCCAGTACTTC. Protein: CASKGKLGGSETQYF.

In its sample, this clonotype was seen many times. The V gene is TRBV10-3, the J gene TRBJ2-2, with unresolved D. V lost 5 bases, J lost 8 bases, and 12 bases lay in between. This CDR3 region has 13 residues. Germline V gene data show CDR1 as ENHRY and CDR2 as SYGVKD. The CDR3 sequence: CAISPPQRGELFF. CDR3 coding DNA: TGTGCCATCAGTCCCCCTCAGCGTGGGGAGCTGTTTTTT.

This chain connects TRBV6-2 or TRBV6-3 to TRBJ2-7; 9 bases fit TRBD2. This CDR3 comprises 21 residues. Per germline, CDR1 MNHEY and CDR2 SVGEGT. Trimming removed 0 bases from V and 0 bases from J; junction bases left unmatched: 18. CDR3 coding DNA: TGTGCCAGCAGTTACTCTCTGAGCAGACCAACCCATAGCGGGAGCTCCTACGAGCAGTACTTC. Encoded protein: CASSYSLSRPTHSGSSYEQYF.

The table lists this clonotype with a few counts. The CDR3 is CASSSDQNTGELFF. Here the CDR3 DNA reads TGTGCCAGCAGCTCTGACCAAAACACCGGGGAGCTGTTTTTT. The rearrangement joins TRBV7-2 to TRBJ2-2; unclear D gene. V lost 4 bases and J 2 bases, leaving 8 bases between the germline ends. CDR1 and CDR2 (germline): SGHTA, FQGNSA. This CDR3 has 14 amino acids.

The chain uses TRBV2 and TRBJ1-1; D uncertain. V shed 1 base and J shed 2 bases, with 8 bases lying between them. The CDR3 loop spans 14 amino acids. CDR1 and CDR2 from the germline V gene are SNHLY and FYNNEI. The DNA for the CDR3 is TGTGCCAGCAGTGAAGGTGGGATCAACACTGAAGCTTTCTTT. This encodes CASSEGGINTEAFF. The full variable domain, with the rest looked up from reference TRBV2 and TRBJ1-1, is EPEVTQTPSHQVTQMGQEVILRCVPISNHLYFYWYRQILGQKVEFLVSFYNNEISEKSEIFDDQFSVERPDGSNFTLKIRSTKLEDSAMYFCASSEGGINTEAFFGQGTRLTVV.

This clonotype was counted a few times. The chain combines TRBV4-3 with TRBJ2-7, with 9 positions matching TRBD2. Germline loops: CDR1 LGHNA, CDR2 YSLEER. This CDR3 has 14 amino acids. V lost 5 bases and J lost 2; bases outside the gene matches: 4. The chain's CDR3 is CASSAIAGAYEQYF. CDR3 in DNA: TGCGCCAGCAGCGCCATAGCGGGAGCCTACGAGCAGTACTTC.

This sequence joins TRBV27 and TRBJ2-1; TRBD2 matches at 9 bases. V lost 3 bases to trimming and J lost 3 bases; unmatched junction nucleotides: 3. Germline V lookup: CDR1 MNHEY, CDR2 SMNVEV (reference sequence). The CDR3 spans 15 residues. CDR3 protein: CASSLRLAVYNEQFF. The CDR3 DNA reads TGTGCCAGCAGTTTGAGACTAGCGGTCTACAATGAGCAGTTCTTC.

The CDR3 here is CASSFGLAGRDTQYF. As DNA, the CDR3 is TGCGCCAGCAGCTTCGGACTAGCGGGAAGGGATACGCAGTATTTT. The genes are TRBV5-1 and TRBJ2-3, with 12 bases identical to TRBD2. The CDR3 sequence is 15 residues long. V lost 2 bases to trimming and J lost 6 bases; unmatched junction nucleotides: 4. Germline V gene lookup returns CDR1 SGHRS and CDR2 YFSETQ.

This clonotype was picked up a small number of times. The CDR3 protein is CASKRLVEGYGYTF. CDR3 DNA sequence: TGTGCCTCCAAGAGACTGGTTGAAGGCTATGGCTACACCTTC. The V gene is TRBV10-3, the J gene TRBJ1-2; D is unresolved. V lost 11 bases, J lost 4 bases, and 20 bases lay in between. This CDR3 contains 14 residues. Germline lookup yields CDR1 ENHRY and CDR2 SYGVKD.